The 9 T cell receptor beta chains in this list originate from one sample, sequenced in a study of T cell clonality in common variable immunodeficiency. Profiled with immunoSEQ multiplex PCR; TCRdb holds only in-frame clones, not every one. The specimen has 25,000 to 35,000 clones, none found just once. Sequencing was carried out using peripheral blood mononuclear cells. These receptors all come from a person between 18 and 75 years old in good health.

This clone was seen many times. The read gets to within 3 residues of the CDR3 end, and the germline J gene fills in the rest. The J gene is TRBJ2-7, the V gene TRBV7-9, with 7 positions matching TRBD1. The CDR3 runs 14 residues. Germline trimming cut 4 bases from V and 2 bases from J; bases unmatched to any gene: 5. Germline V CDR1 and CDR2: SEHNR, FQNEAQ (reference sequence). The CDR3 loop reads CASSSTGIPYEQYF. Incomplete CDR3 DNA: TGTGCCAGCAGCTCGACAGGGATTCCCTACGAG.

At least ten counts were recorded for this clone. The missing CDR3 end, 3 residues past where the read stops, is filled in from the germline J gene. V is TRBV19 and J is TRBJ2-2; 15 bases match TRBD2. The CDR3 spans 17 residues. The V segment lost 9 bases and the J segment 1 base; nucleotides outside the gene matches: 6. Germline V lookup: CDR1 LNHDA, CDR2 SQIVND (reference sequence). The CDR3 loop is CASLRTSGRVNTGELFF. CDR3 DNA (partial): TGTGCCAGCCTCCGGACTAGCGGGAGGGTGAACACCGGGGAG.

This clone was observed at least ten times. Partial CDR3 DNA: TGTGCCTGGAGTGTACTCGGGAATCAGCCC. Its translation: CAWSVLGNQP. The whole CDR3 reads CAWSVLGNQPQHF. The genes are TRBV30 and TRBJ1-5; D is undetermined. The CDR3 is cut off 3 residues early in the read; its end comes from the germline J gene. The CDR3 contains 13 residues. The germline V and J ends were trimmed by 0 bases and 4 bases, with 7 bases remaining between them. CDR1 is GTSNPN and CDR2 is SVGIG in the germline V gene (reference sequence).

In this sample, this clone turned up many times. The read ends 3 residues shy of where the CDR3 ends; the end is completed using the germline J gene. The genes are TRBV20-1 and TRBJ2-3; 12 bases agree with TRBD2. This CDR3 is 15 amino acids long. The junction had 3 bases not matched to a gene; V was cut back by 5 bases and J by 0 bases. From germline, CDR1 is DFQATT and CDR2 SNEGSKA (reference sequence). The sequenced CDR3 bases are TGCAGTGCTCGGACTAGCGGGGTTAGCACAGATACG. It specifies CSARTSGVSTDT. The whole CDR3 reads CSARTSGVSTDTQYF.

In this sample, this clone turned up many times. The CDR3 end falls 3 residues outside the read, so it is completed with the germline J gene. The chain couples TRBV20-1 to TRBJ2-5, with 15 positions matching TRBD2. Germline V gene lookup returns CDR1 DFQATT and CDR2 SNEGSKA (reference sequence). This CDR3 has 16 amino acids. The ends lost 6 bases at V and 2 bases at J; junction bases unmatched: 7. CDR3 sequence reads: CSAVGTSGGSQETQYF. The part of the CDR3 DNA that was read is TGCAGTGCCGTGGGGACTAGCGGGGGGTCACAAGAGACC.

There are many counts of this clone. Sequence at one end of the junction differs from germline and may be a read error. Coverage ceases 3 residues before the CDR3 finishes, and the germline J gene fills in the end. The V gene is TRBV7-7, the J gene TRBJ2-2; weak D call: TRBD2 (5 bases). The germline gives CDR1 SSHAT, CDR2 FNYEAQ (reference sequence). CDR3 length equals 13 residues. The CDR3 sequence is CASTPLGTGELFF. Partial CDR3 DNA: TGTGCTAGCACCCCACTAGGGACCGGGGAG.

This clone was counted at least ten times. The sequenced fragment ends 3 residues before the CDR3 boundary, so the rest is inferred from the germline J gene. The chain combines TRBV18 with TRBJ1-6; 8 bases are a match to TRBD1. Germline CDR1 is KGHSH and CDR2 is LQKENI. The CDR3 has 15 residues. V shed 2 bases, J shed 8 bases, and the junction held 5 bases outside the gene matches. Incomplete CDR3 DNA: TGTGCCAGCTCACCAACGGACAGGGTCCATTCACCC. The encoded protein is CASSPTDRVHSP. The CDR3 in its entirety is CASSPTDRVHSPLHF. The entire variable domain, with the rest obtained from reference TRBV18 and TRBJ1-6, is as follows: NAGVMQNPRHLVRRRGQEARLRCSPMKGHSHVYWYRQLPEEGLKFMVYLQKENIIDESGMPKERFSAEFPKEGPSILRIQQVVRGDSAAYFCASSPTDRVHSPLHFGNGTRLTVT.

This clone was counted many times. The observed sequence ends 3 residues before the CDR3 terminus, with the missing tail filled in from the germline J gene. The J gene is TRBJ2-5, the V gene TRBV20-1, with 7 positions matching TRBD2. There are 15 residues in the CDR3. The V gene's germline CDR1 is DFQATT and CDR2 SNEGSKA (reference sequence). J was trimmed by 3 bases and V by 3 bases; bases with no gene match: 10. The part of the CDR3 DNA that was read is TGCAGTGCTAGGAAAGCGGGGATCCCCGAAGAGACC. Translation gives CSARKAGIPEET. The whole CDR3 reads CSARKAGIPEETQYF.

This clone was recorded at least ten times. The read is 3 residues too short to cover the CDR3 end, so that end is filled in from the germline J gene. The genes are TRBV4-1 and TRBJ1-2, with D possibly TRBD1 on 5 matching bases. Germline CDR1 MGHRA, CDR2 YSYEKL. The CDR3 consists of 15 residues. Trimming left V 1 base short and J 7 bases short, with 16 bases between. Partial CDR3 DNA: TGCGCCAGCAGCCAAGGTCTGGGGCGAGTAAGTGGC. It codes for CASSQGLGRVSG. The full CDR3 sequence reads CASSQGLGRVSGYTF.